These 11 T cell receptor beta chains originate from one sample sequenced in a study of blood T cell repertoires in COVID-19 (dated by TCRdb to 2019 to 2021). Libraries were built with the immunoSEQ multiplex PCR assay. This immuneACCESS table, as held by TCRdb, lists in-frame sequences with V and J called but not all clones. Of the missing ones, under half trace to an unresolved V gene in checked studies; the others have no known cause. This sample lists about 52,000 clones; under 90% were detected once. The top ten clones comprise around 10% of the sample. The sample was peripheral blood. Receptor source: an elderly man with COVID-19, enrolled during active disease.

In nucleotides, the CDR3 is TGTGCCATCAGTGAGTCAAAGGACAGGGAAAAGGACGAGCAGTACTTC. It translates to CAISESKDREKDEQYF. The rearrangement uses TRBV10-3 and TRBJ2-7; 8 nucleotides match TRBD1. Germline CDR1 ENHRY, CDR2 SYGVKD. V was clipped by 0 bases and J by 5 bases; unmatched bases: 9. CDR3 length equals 16 residues.

This rearrangement joins TRBV30 to TRBJ1-2, with 8 bases that match TRBD1. Losses at the gene ends were 5 bases for V and 14 bases for J; bases not matched to a gene: 7. Germline-derived CDR1 and CDR2 are GTSNPN and SVGIG (reference sequence). The CDR3 extends over 10 amino acids. DNA of the CDR3: TGTGCCTGGGCCCGGGACAGGACAACCTTC. This sequence encodes CAWARDRTTF.

The chain employs TRBV27 and TRBJ1-5; possible D gene TRBD1, 5 bases. Germline lookup yields CDR1 MNHEY and CDR2 SMNVEV (reference sequence). Trimming removed 4 bases at V and 5 bases at J, with 18 bases between. The CDR3 sequence is 16 residues long. The CDR3 reads CASSSRTLQGHQPQHF. CDR3 coding DNA: TGTGCCAGCAGTTCCCGGACATTACAAGGGCATCAGCCCCAGCATTTT.

The J gene is TRBJ2-3, the V gene TRBV18; TRBD1 matches 8 bases. The CDR3 contains 15 residues. Germline loops: CDR1 KGHSH, CDR2 LQKENI. V lost 7 bases and J lost 1; bases outside the gene matches: 7. The CDR3 protein is CASLRTGSGTDTQYF. In nucleotides, the CDR3 is TGTGCCAGCTTACGGACAGGGTCGGGCACAGATACGCAGTATTTT.

The chain recombines TRBV9 with TRBJ1-3; 7 positions agree with TRBD1. Germline CDR1 and CDR2: SGDLS and YYNGEE. The ends lost 4 bases at V and 0 bases at J; junction bases unmatched: 4. The CDR3 runs to 15 residues. In nucleotides, the CDR3 is TGTGCCAGCAGCATCAGGGGGGACTCTGGAAACACCATATATTTT. Protein: CASSIRGDSGNTIYF.

The chain recombines TRBV6-1 with TRBJ2-7; D is possibly TRBD2 (6 bases). Trimming stripped 1 base from V and 12 bases from J, with 19 bases between. Germline V gene lookup returns CDR1 MNHNS and CDR2 SASEGT. This CDR3 has 14 residues. CDR3 nucleotides: TGTGCCAGCAGTGAAGGGAGGGAGACAGCAGGGAGGTACGTC. The encoded protein is CASSEGRETAGRYV.

This clone was detected a few times. The chain links TRBV5-6 to TRBJ1-2, with 10 bases lining up with TRBD1. CDR1 is SGHDT and CDR2 is YYEEEE in the germline V gene. The CDR3 extends over 17 amino acids. Trimming took 6 bases from V and 0 from J; bases not matched to a gene: 11. CDR3 nucleotide sequence: TGTGCCAGCACTCCTCGGGACAGGGGCTACCCTAACTATGGCTACACCTTC. This codes for CASTPRDRGYPNYGYTF.

V is TRBV24-1 and J is TRBJ2-1, with D perhaps TRBD2 (5 bases). V lost 9 bases to trimming and J lost 1 base, with 9 bases between them. Germline V lookup: CDR1 KGHDR, CDR2 SFDVKD. The CDR3 spans 13 residues. CDR3 residues: CATAQRSYNEQFF. The DNA of the CDR3 is TGTGCCACCGCACAGCGGTCCTACAATGAGCAGTTCTTC.

This chain uses TRBV5-1 with TRBJ2-1, with 12 bases that match TRBD2. V lost 4 bases to trimming and J lost 0 bases; unmatched junction nucleotides: 8. The CDR3 runs 18 residues. Germline values: CDR1 SGHRS, CDR2 YFSETQ. CDR3 amino acids: CASSPRTSGTSSYNEQFF. The CDR3 region has the DNA TGCGCCAGCAGCCCTCGGACTAGCGGGACCAGCTCCTACAATGAGCAGTTCTTC.

The V and J genes are TRBV6-6 and TRBJ1-2; D may be TRBD1 (5 bases). V lost 2 bases and J lost 8, with 9 bases in between. CDR1 MNHNY and CDR2 SVGAGI come from the germline V gene (reference sequence). This CDR3 comprises 12 residues. The CDR3 nucleotides read TGTGCCAGCAGTTACGGTGACAGCGGCTACACCTTC. This codes for CASSYGDSGYTF.

This sequence joins TRBV7-8 and TRBJ2-7; the match to TRBD2 covers 11 bases. Losses at the gene ends were 0 bases for V and 6 bases for J; bases not matched to a gene: 4. The CDR3 sequence is 15 residues long. In germline, CDR1 is SGHVS, CDR2 FQNEAQ. This chain's CDR3 is CASSLATSGTGEQYV. CDR3 in DNA: TGTGCCAGCAGCTTAGCGACTAGCGGGACAGGCGAGCAGTACGTC.